The rows below give T cell receptor beta chains drawn from one sample of a study of T cells in Graves' hyperthyroidism and ophthalmopathy. From the multiplex PCR reads, TCRdb called clonotypes with MiXCR, one entry per CDR3 protein. The data show approximately 500,000 distinct CDR3 sequences, 46% seen once. Material for sequencing was peripheral blood or thyroid tissue (not recorded which). These receptors came from a woman between 18 and 30 years old with Graves' hyperthyroidism. Each CDR3 is given without its conserved first and last residue.

j_call: TRBJ2-7; v_call: TRBV7-3; cdr3_aa: ASSLFPRTGPSSYEQY
j_call: TRBJ1-6; v_call: TRBV7-7; cdr3_aa: ASSLGTGGGSPLH
j_call: TRBJ2-7; v_call: TRBV15; cdr3_aa: ATSPWAGSSYEQY
j_call: TRBJ2-7; v_call: TRBV6-6; cdr3_aa: ASSQLTGTGLPYEQY
j_call: TRBJ1-1; v_call: TRBV10-2; cdr3_aa: ASSESRGTEAF
j_call: TRBJ1-6; v_call: TRBV4-3; cdr3_aa: ASSQDVPRSSYNSPLH
j_call: TRBJ2-7; v_call: TRBV7-3; cdr3_aa: ASSPWTGATTGYEQY
j_call: TRBJ1-5; v_call: TRBV20-1; cdr3_aa: SAPDRNSNQPQH
j_call: TRBJ2-3; v_call: TRBV9; cdr3_aa: GSSVMVGVTDTQY
j_call: TRBJ2-1; v_call: TRBV7-2; cdr3_aa: ASSFYENEQF
j_call: TRBJ2-2; v_call: TRBV7-6; cdr3_aa: ASSLTPFGGELF
j_call: TRBJ2-7; v_call: TRBV10-3; cdr3_aa: AIGLISEQY
j_call: -; v_call: TRBV9; cdr3_aa: ASSVVLAGGKEQF
j_call: TRBJ1-1; v_call: TRBV14; cdr3_aa: ASSGGVTEAF
j_call: TRBJ2-6; v_call: TRBV20-1; cdr3_aa: SAMTDTSGANVLT
j_call: TRBJ1-2; v_call: TRBV6-5; cdr3_aa: ASSYGTARTTNYGYT
j_call: -; v_call: TRBV9; cdr3_aa: ASSVGGDYNEQF
j_call: TRBJ1-2; v_call: TRBV7-2; cdr3_aa: ASSLPAGSESGYT
j_call: TRBJ2-4; v_call: TRBV2; cdr3_aa: ATSAENIQY
j_call: TRBJ1-6; v_call: TRBV20-1; cdr3_aa: SASPGGLQNSPLH
j_call: TRBJ1-5; v_call: TRBV2; cdr3_aa: ARGRGSNQPQH
j_call: TRBJ1-2; v_call: TRBV10-3; cdr3_aa: AISGQGASGYT
j_call: TRBJ1-2; v_call: TRBV7-2; cdr3_aa: ASSQVISYGTGVGYT
j_call: TRBJ2-3; v_call: TRBV20-1; cdr3_aa: SARVGGGTDTQY
j_call: TRBJ1-1; v_call: TRBV24-1; cdr3_aa: ATSNLGTGGFAEAF
j_call: TRBJ1-2; v_call: TRBV7-2; cdr3_aa: ASSLEGLRQTQYGYT
j_call: TRBJ1-1; v_call: TRBV10-3; cdr3_aa: AIRKTSGGEVGNTEAF
j_call: TRBJ1-4; v_call: TRBV6-2/TRBV6-3; cdr3_aa: ASSCRTIATNEKLF
j_call: TRBJ2-7; v_call: TRBV20-1; cdr3_aa: SVDFGQTYEQY
j_call: TRBJ2-1; v_call: TRBV20-1; cdr3_aa: SATGTRSKNEQF
j_call: TRBJ2-2; v_call: TRBV9; cdr3_aa: ASSGGQGAGELF
j_call: TRBJ1-1; v_call: TRBV24-1; cdr3_aa: ATSDSLAPDTEAF
j_call: TRBJ2-7; v_call: TRBV6-5; cdr3_aa: ASSYSRGTRYGQY
j_call: TRBJ2-5; v_call: TRBV24-1; cdr3_aa: ATSKDGSGRETQY
j_call: TRBJ2-7; v_call: TRBV6-5; cdr3_aa: ASSSRGGGVYEQY
j_call: TRBJ2-7; v_call: TRBV29-1; cdr3_aa: SVEGGGRYEQY
j_call: TRBJ1-5; v_call: TRBV15; cdr3_aa: ATSSPSGQGGNQPQH
j_call: TRBJ1-1; v_call: TRBV5-1; cdr3_aa: ASSLRSGTGQGSAF
j_call: TRBJ2-7; v_call: TRBV12-3/TRBV12-4; cdr3_aa: ASSLYRDRVRACEQY
j_call: TRBJ1-2; v_call: TRBV20-1; cdr3_aa: SAYTGTDAYNGYT
j_call: TRBJ2-7; v_call: TRBV25-1; cdr3_aa: ASSVSLGTDRYSYEQY
j_call: TRBJ1-1; v_call: TRBV6-1; cdr3_aa: ASSELDIITEAF
j_call: TRBJ2-5; v_call: TRBV11-3; cdr3_aa: ASSLVEETQY
j_call: TRBJ2-7; v_call: TRBV4-1; cdr3_aa: ASSQDPGVGYEQY
j_call: TRBJ2-5; v_call: TRBV24-1; cdr3_aa: ATSRALGETQY